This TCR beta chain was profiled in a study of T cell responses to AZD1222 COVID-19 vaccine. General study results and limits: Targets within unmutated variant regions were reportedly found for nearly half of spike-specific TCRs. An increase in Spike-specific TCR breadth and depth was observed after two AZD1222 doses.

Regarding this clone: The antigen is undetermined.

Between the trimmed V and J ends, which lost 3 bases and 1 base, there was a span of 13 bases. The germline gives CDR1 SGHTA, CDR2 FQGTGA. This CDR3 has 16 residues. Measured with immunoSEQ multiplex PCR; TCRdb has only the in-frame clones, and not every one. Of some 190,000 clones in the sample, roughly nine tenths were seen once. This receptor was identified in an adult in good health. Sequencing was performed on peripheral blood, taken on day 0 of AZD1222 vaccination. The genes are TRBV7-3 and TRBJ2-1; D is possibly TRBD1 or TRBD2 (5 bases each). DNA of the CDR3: TGTGCCAGCAGCTTCGACCGGGACCCATCCTACAATGAGCAGTTCTTC. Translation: CASSFDRDPSYNEQFF. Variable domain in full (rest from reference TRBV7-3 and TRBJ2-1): GAGVSQTPSNKVTEKGKYVELRCDPISGHTALYWYRQSLGQGPEFLIYFQGTGAADDSGLPNDRFFAVRPEGSVSTLKIQRTERGDSAVYLCASSFDRDPSYNEQFFGPGTRLTVL.